This T cell receptor beta chain was observed in a study of OX40 agonist ivuxolimab in advanced cancers. Study results and caveats: Expanded clones tended on average to be more numerous among CD8+ T cells than CD4+.

The CDR3 extends over 15 amino acids. V shed 1 base and J 2 bases; nucleotides not matched to a gene: 4. Germline lookup yields CDR1 SGHRS and CDR2 YFSETQ. Blood sampling was done at baseline, cycle 4 day 1, and cycle 7 day 1. Points on this clone: Antigen unknown.

Libraries were prepared by immunoSEQ multiplex PCR; TCRdb keeps only in-frame clonotypes and omits some of them. The table has tens of thousands of clones, approximately 93% seen once. The chain joins TRBV5-1 to TRBJ2-3, with 7 positions matching TRBD2. The source material was CD4+ or CD8+ T cells sorted from blood, sampled in a trial of the OX40 agonist ivuxolimab. This TCR came from an adult with an advanced solid tumor such as melanoma, head and neck, liver or kidney cancer. The CDR3 sequence: CASSLWLADTDTQYF. CDR3 in DNA: TGCGCCAGCAGCTTGTGGCTAGCGGACACAGATACGCAGTATTTT.